Listed below are T cell receptor beta chains from one sample, sequenced in a study of blood T cell repertoires in COVID-19. Measured with immunoSEQ multiplex PCR; TCRdb has only the in-frame clones, and not every one. Seen here are about 440,000 clones, around 89% observed once, and the top ten hold around 4.5%. Sequencing was performed on peripheral blood. Source of these receptors: a woman between 25 and 40 years old with acute or convalescent COVID-19. Both conserved end residues are part of each CDR3. D genes are given only for firm matches. Not every row has a clone size; where given, it reads once, few, many or a size class.

clone size | J gene | D gene | V gene | CDR3 protein | CDR3 DNA
NA | TRBJ1-4 | NA | TRBV5-1 | CASSLQGSNEKLFF | TGCGCCAGCAGCTTGCAGGGATCTAATGAAAAACTGTTTTTT
NA | TRBJ1-1 | NA | TRBV6-1 | CASSEATVAFF | TGTGCCAGCAGTGAAGCCACGGTAGCTTTCTTT
NA | TRBJ2-5 | TRBD2 | TRBV5-5 | CASSLEVAGATGGTQYF | TGTGCCAGCAGCTTGGAAGTAGCGGGGGCCACCGGGGGGACCCAGTACTTC
NA | TRBJ2-5 | NA | TRBV5-4 | CASSWNLEETQYF | TGTGCCAGCAGCTGGAATTTGGAGGAGACCCAGTACTTC
NA | TRBJ2-6 | NA | TRBV30 | CAYSNSGANVLTF | TGTGCCTACTCAAACTCTGGGGCCAACGTCCTGACTTTC
NA | TRBJ1-5 | NA | TRBV6-5 | CATTGTSNQPQHF | TGTGCCACAACAGGGACCTCCAATCAGCCCCAGCATTTT
NA | TRBJ1-4 | TRBD1 | TRBV6-5 | CASSYARQGANEKLFF | TGTGCCAGCAGTTACGCGAGACAGGGCGCTAATGAAAAACTGTTTTTT
NA | TRBJ2-7 | TRBD1 | TRBV27 | CASSSRDRFYEQYF | TGTGCCAGCAGTTCCCGGGACAGATTCTACGAGCAGTACTTC
NA | TRBJ2-3 | NA | TRBV6-5 | CASSYSVISTQYF | TGTGCCAGCAGTTATAGTGTCATAAGCACGCAGTATTTT
NA | TRBJ2-3 | TRBD2 | TRBV5-4 | CASSPWISGVGDTQYF | TGTGCCAGCAGCCCCTGGATTAGCGGGGTGGGGGATACGCAGTATTTT
NA | TRBJ2-2 | NA | TRBV7-3 | CASSHGGGELFF | TGTGCCAGCAGCCACGGAGGCGGGGAGCTGTTTTTT
NA | TRBJ1-3 | NA | TRBV18 | CASSPGNSGNTIYF | TGTGCCAGCTCCCCGGGAAACTCTGGAAACACCATATATTTT
NA | TRBJ2-5 | TRBD2 | TRBV19 | CASRLSSGVGKETQYF | TGTGCCAGTAGACTCTCTAGCGGGGTTGGAAAAGAGACCCAGTACTTC
NA | TRBJ2-3 | NA | TRBV5-1 | CASRKERTTDTQYF | TGCGCCAGCAGGAAGGAGAGAACCACAGATACGCAGTATTTT
NA | TRBJ1-2 | TRBD1 | TRBV12-3/TRBV12-4 | CASRRTGNYGYTF | TGTGCCAGCAGGCGGACAGGGAACTATGGCTACACCTTC
once | TRBJ2-2 | TRBD1 | TRBV7-3 | CASSLSGGQGVSNTGELFF | TGTGCCAGCAGCTTATCAGGGGGACAGGGGGTCTCGAACACCGGGGAGCTGTTTTTT
NA | TRBJ2-1 | NA | TRBV7-2 | CASSLLGTSYSNEQFF | TGTGCCAGCAGCCTCCTCGGGACATCCTATAGCAATGAGCAGTTCTTC
NA | TRBJ2-2 | NA | TRBV4-1 | CASSPRTANTGELFF | TGCGCCAGCAGTCCTAGGACAGCGAACACCGGGGAGCTGTTTTTT
NA | TRBJ1-2 | TRBD1 | TRBV28 | CVSSLDGQGARYTF | TGTGTCAGCAGCTTAGATGGACAGGGGGCGAGGTACACCTTC
NA | TRBJ2-2 | TRBD1 | TRBV6-5 | CASRADRGGTGELFF | TGTGCCAGCAGGGCGGACAGGGGGGGCACCGGGGAGCTGTTTTTT
NA | TRBJ2-2 | NA | TRBV27 | CAARTETGELFF | TGTGCCGCCCGAACGGAGACCGGGGAGCTGTTTTTT
NA | TRBJ2-7 | NA | TRBV27 | CASSTGMSYEQYF | TGTGCCAGCAGTACAGGGATGTCCTACGAGCAGTACTTC
NA | TRBJ2-5 | NA | TRBV2 | CASGGRERTQYF | TGTGCCAGCGGTGGAAGGGAGCGGACCCAGTACTTC
NA | TRBJ1-6 | NA | TRBV2 | CASTVTDPYNSPLHF | TGTGCCAGCACCGTGACAGACCCATATAATTCACCCCTCCACTTT
NA | TRBJ2-1 | NA | TRBV14 | CASSHSSFGLNEQFF | TGTGCCAGCAGCCATTCTAGCTTCGGTTTGAATGAGCAGTTCTTC
NA | TRBJ2-1 | TRBD1 | TRBV27 | CATTGGSEQFF | TGTGCCACTACAGGGGGCAGCGAGCAGTTCTTC